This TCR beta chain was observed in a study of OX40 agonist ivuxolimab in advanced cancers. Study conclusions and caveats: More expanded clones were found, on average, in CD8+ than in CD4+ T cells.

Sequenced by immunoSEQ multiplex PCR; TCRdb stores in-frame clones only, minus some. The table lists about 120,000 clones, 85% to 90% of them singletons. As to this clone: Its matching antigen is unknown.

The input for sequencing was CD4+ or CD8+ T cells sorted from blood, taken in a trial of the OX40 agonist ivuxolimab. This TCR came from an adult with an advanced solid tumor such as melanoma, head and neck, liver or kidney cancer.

The CDR3 protein is CSVEDPRAREYF. As DNA, the CDR3 is TGCAGCGTTGAAGATCCCCGGGCCAGGGAGTACTTC. The chain employs TRBV29-1 and TRBJ2-7; a possible D gene is TRBD1 (5 bases). Per germline, CDR1 SQVTM and CDR2 ANQGSEA. The V and J ends lost 0 bases and 11 bases respectively, with 14 bases between them. The CDR3 is made up of 12 amino acids.